The 10 T cell receptor beta chains reported below all come from one sample, sequenced in a study of human T cells and chemical hapten exposure. One entry per CDR3 protein results from TCRdb running MiXCR on the RACE reads. The sample contains about 110,000 distinct CDR3 sequences, 9.5% to 15% of which appear only once. The time point is: pre-sensitization, week 0. Noted treatment: therapeutic diphenylcyclopropenone sensitization with weekly scalp DPC. The sequencing here drew on whole blood, taken in connection with sensitization to the hapten diphenylcyclopropenone (DPC). The receptors come from a woman aged 45-65 years with alopecia areata. Some clones in this sample may be carry-over from other donors' samples.

Only a few counts were recorded for this clonotype. The CDR3 DNA reads TGTGCCAGCAGCGTCCGACTAGCGGGGGGTCTTAGCACAGATACGCAGTATTTT. This sequence encodes CASSVRLAGGLSTDTQYF. The rearrangement joins TRBV7-6 to TRBJ2-3; TRBD2 agrees at 13 bases. CDR3 length: 18 residues. Per germline, CDR1 SGHVS and CDR2 FNYEAQ. V lost 5 bases and J lost 0; bases outside the gene matches: 8.

This clonotype was found a few times. This sequence joins TRBV6-1 and TRBJ1-4; 7 bases are a match to TRBD1. Unmatched junction bases numbered 3, after V lost 4 bases and J lost 4 bases. The germline V gene encodes CDR1 MNHNS and CDR2 SASEGT. The CDR3 is 14 amino acids. CDR3 loop: CASSGGDSNEKLFF. The DNA of the CDR3 is TGTGCCAGCAGTGGGGGGGACAGTAATGAAAAACTGTTTTTT.

This clonotype was seen a few times. The V and J genes are TRBV20-1 and TRBJ1-6; the D gene is possibly TRBD1 (5 bases). Germline V gene lookup returns CDR1 DFQATT and CDR2 SNEGSKA (reference sequence). The V end lost 5 bases, the J end lost 5 bases, and 19 bases lay between the germline ends. This CDR3 is built from 16 residues. CDR3 in amino acids: CSARPGTTSNNSPLHF. The CDR3 coding sequence is TGCAGTGCTCGACCCGGGACCACCTCTAATAATTCACCCCTCCACTTT.

CDR3: CASSQDNPGEGYTF. The CDR3 DNA reads as TGTGCCAGCAGCCAAGATAATCCAGGTGAAGGCTACACCTTC. The chain combines TRBV4-2 with TRBJ1-2; D is unresolved. The CDR3 covers 14 residues. The V end lost 0 bases, the J end lost 8 bases, and 13 bases lay between the germline ends. The V gene's germline CDR1 is LGHNA and CDR2 YNFKEQ.

V usage is TRBV28 and J usage is TRBJ2-7; D may be TRBD1 (5 bases). In germline, CDR1 is MDHEN, CDR2 SYDVKM. The CDR3 length is 13 residues. V was cut by 7 bases and J by 2 bases, with 12 bases left in between. CDR3 in amino acids: CASTLPGTYEQYF. In nucleotides, the CDR3 is TGTGCCAGCACCCTCCCAGGGACCTACGAGCAGTACTTC. Full variable domain (outside the CDR3, taken from reference TRBV28 and TRBJ2-7): DVKVTQSSRYLVKRTGEKVFLECVQDMDHENMFWYRQDPGLGLRLIYFSYDVKMKEKGDIPEGYSVSREKKERFSLILESASTNQTSMYLCASTLPGTYEQYFGPGTRLTVT.

CDR3 sequence reads: CASSKAGGGASTDTQYF. The DNA of the CDR3 is TGTGCCAGCAGCAAAGCCGGTGGAGGGGCTAGCACAGATACGCAGTATTTT. The V gene is TRBV21-1, the J gene TRBJ2-3; TRBD2, the table's D call, was not compared with the DNA. TRBV21-1 is a known pseudogene. The CDR3 consists of 17 residues.

The chain employs TRBV3-1 and TRBJ1-6; D gene unclear. V was trimmed by 1 base and J by 10 bases, leaving 8 bases between them. The germline gives CDR1 LGHDT, CDR2 YNNKEL (reference sequence). This CDR3 is 13 amino acids long. DNA of the CDR3: TGTGCCAGCAGCCAAGGCGGACCCTCACCCCTCCACTTT. It specifies CASSQGGPSPLHF.

This clonotype was picked up many times. The chain carries TRBV11-2 and TRBJ2-3, with TRBD2 matching 7 bases. V dropped 0 bases and J dropped 4; count of bases not matched to a gene: 4. The CDR3 has 15 amino acids. CDR1 is SGHAT and CDR2 is FQNNGV in the germline V gene. This CDR3 is CASSLERGEADTQYF. The CDR3 nucleotides read TGTGCCAGCAGCTTAGAACGGGGGGAGGCAGATACGCAGTATTTT.

The chain combines TRBV10-3 with TRBJ2-3, with D perhaps matching TRBD1 (5 bases). The CDR3 has 14 residues. The V end lost 8 bases, the J end lost 2 bases, and 14 bases lay between the germline ends. CDR1 is ENHRY and CDR2 is SYGVKD in the germline V gene. The CDR3: CAIWKGVATDTQYF. CDR3 in DNA: TGTGCCATCTGGAAAGGGGTAGCCACAGATACGCAGTATTTT.

This clonotype was seen more than once but under ten times. CDR3 nucleotide sequence: TGCGCCAGCAGCCAAGATAGGTACTCTGGGGCCAACGTCCTGACTTTC. As protein: CASSQDRYSGANVLTF. This chain joins TRBV4-3 and TRBJ2-6; D remains ambiguous. Deletions cut 0 bases from V and 0 bases from J, with 6 bases between. The germline V gene has CDR1 LGHNA and CDR2 YSLEER. The CDR3 has 16 amino acids.